Listed here are 17 T cell receptor beta chains from one sample, sequenced in a study of cytomegalovirus exposure and HLA in healthy donors. PCR involved 60 Vbeta and 13 Jbeta primers. Using immunoSEQ multiplex PCR, the repertoire was profiled, and TCRdb retains in-frame clones only, with some absent. The sample lists under 200,000 clones, approximately 80% occurring once. The specimen was PBMCs. The receptors stem from a man aged 50 to 59 in good health and CMV-seropositive.

The chain links TRBV5-1 to TRBJ1-3; 8 bases line up with TRBD1. This CDR3 region has 17 residues. Germline CDR1 SGHRS, CDR2 YFSETQ. V dropped 3 bases and J dropped 0; count of bases not matched to a gene: 8. The CDR3 loop reads CASSSVGQGPSGNTIYF. The CDR3 nucleotides read TGCGCCAGCAGCTCAGTTGGACAGGGACCCTCTGGAAACACCATATATTTT.

The rearrangement uses TRBV28 and TRBJ2-7; 7 bases align to TRBD2. V lost 6 bases to trimming and J lost 3 bases; unmatched junction nucleotides: 14. The CDR3 has 16 residues. CDR1 is MDHEN and CDR2 is SYDVKM in the germline V gene. The CDR3 DNA sequence: TGTGCCAGCAGGATGGGGACTCGGCGGGGGTACTACGAGCAGTACTTC. Its translation is CASRMGTRRGYYEQYF.

The chain recombines TRBV5-1 with TRBJ1-2; TRBD1 matches 9 bases. After removal of 4 bases from V and 8 bases from J, the junction contained 18 bases not matched to a gene. This CDR3 has 17 residues. Germline V gene sequence: CDR1 SGHRS, CDR2 YFSETQ. CDR3 nucleotides: TGCGCCAGCAGCCGCGAAACACAGGGGGCGCAGGTACGAGGCTACACCTTC. Translated: CASSRETQGAQVRGYTF.

V and J are TRBV2 and TRBJ1-2, with a weak D call TRBD1 (6 bases). This CDR3 spans 13 amino acids. The ends were cut back, 1 base at V and 8 bases at J, with 11 bases in the middle. Germline V gene sequence: CDR1 SNHLY, CDR2 FYNNEI. The chain's CDR3 is CASSEDRVEGYTF. CDR3 in DNA: TGTGCCAGCAGTGAAGACAGGGTGGAGGGCTACACCTTC.

J is TRBJ2-3 and V is TRBV7-9; possible D gene TRBD2, 6 bases. The CDR3 extends over 15 amino acids. V lost 1 base and J lost 2, with 10 bases in between. Germline CDR1 reads SEHNR; CDR2 reads FQNEAQ (reference sequence). This chain's CDR3 is CASSLVGGTTDTQYF. CDR3 in DNA: TGTGCCAGCAGCTTAGTTGGGGGGACCACAGATACGCAGTATTTT.

The chain has TRBV10-3 and TRBJ1-4, with a possible D match to TRBD1 (6 bases). Germline CDR1 and CDR2: ENHRY and SYGVKD. The germline V and J ends were trimmed by 6 bases and 7 bases, with 12 bases remaining between them. This CDR3 is 13 amino acids long. CDR3 protein: CAISGGQGEKLFF. CDR3 in DNA: TGTGCCATCAGCGGGGGGCAGGGTGAAAAACTGTTTTTT.

This chain links TRBV28 with TRBJ1-4; possible D gene TRBD1, 5 bases. CDR1 MDHEN and CDR2 SYDVKM come from the germline V gene. V lost 5 bases to trimming and J lost 1 base, with 14 bases between them. This CDR3 has 16 residues. CDR3: CASSLGRGGTNEKLFF. The DNA of the CDR3 is TGTGCCAGCAGTCTTGGACGGGGGGGAACTAATGAAAAACTGTTTTTT.

This clone was seen only a few times. This chain links TRBV2 with TRBJ1-5, with 8 bases identical to TRBD1. This CDR3 has 14 amino acids. V gave up 6 bases and J gave up 3 bases; unmatched junction bases: 4. Germline loops: CDR1 SNHLY, CDR2 FYNNEI. DNA for the CDR3: TGTGCCAGCAGGGGACAGGCTCACAATCAGCCCCAGCATTTT. Translating gives CASRGQAHNQPQHF.

This clone is a singleton in its sample. This rearrangement joins TRBV7-9 to TRBJ1-2; 9 bases map to TRBD1. With 1 base clipped from V and 4 bases from J, the junction kept 4 bases outside the gene matches. The CDR3 spans 15 residues. Germline V lookup: CDR1 SEHNR, CDR2 FQNEAQ (reference sequence). The CDR3 region has the DNA TGTGCCAGCAGCTTAGGACCGACAGGGGGCTATGGCTACACCTTC. Encoded protein: CASSLGPTGGYGYTF.

The chain combines TRBV11-2 with TRBJ2-7; TRBD1 agrees at 8 bases. The CDR3 covers 13 residues. V lost 5 bases, J lost 7 bases, and 7 bases stayed unmatched. Germline V CDR1 and CDR2: SGHAT, FQNNGV. In nucleotides, the CDR3 is TGTGCCAGCAGCAAAGGACAGGGTCGAGAGCAGTACGTC. Its protein product is CASSKGQGREQYV.

The chain employs TRBV6-5 and TRBJ2-2; D is perhaps TRBD2 (5 bases). Looked up from germline, CDR1 is MNHEY and CDR2 is SVGAGI. The CDR3 sequence is 15 residues long. The V and J ends lost 5 bases and 7 bases respectively, with 17 bases between them. CDR3 in DNA: TGTGCCAGCAGTCCCCCCTGGGAGACGCACGGGGAGCTGTTTTTT. It codes for CASSPPWETHGELFF.

V gene TRBV5-5 combines with J gene TRBJ2-7, with D possibly being TRBD2 (6 bases). The CDR3 has 16 residues. The germline V and J ends were trimmed by 0 bases and 4 bases, with 17 bases remaining between them. Germline V gives CDR1 SGHKS, CDR2 YYEKEE (reference sequence). CDR3 nucleotide sequence: TGTGCCAGCAGCTTGGGATGGTCGGAGGGGTTATACGAGCAGTACGTC. This codes for CASSLGWSEGLYEQYV.

J is TRBJ2-3 and V is TRBV13; 8 positions match TRBD1. V trimming: 3 bases; J trimming: 11 bases; junction bases outside the gene matches: 10. Germline CDR1 is PRHDT and CDR2 is FYEKMQ (reference sequence). The length of the CDR3 is 14 residues. CDR3 loop: CASSFGTGPMLQYF. The DNA for the CDR3 is TGTGCCAGCAGCTTTGGGACAGGCCCAATGTTGCAGTATTTT.

The J gene is TRBJ1-5, the V gene TRBV5-1, with D maybe TRBD1 (5 bases). V was shortened by 1 base and J by 5 bases, with 10 bases between the two germline ends. This CDR3 is 14 amino acids long. Germline V gene lookup returns CDR1 SGHRS and CDR2 YFSETQ. CDR3 in amino acids: CASSLTGEDQPQHF. The CDR3 DNA is TGCGCCAGCAGCTTGACAGGCGAGGATCAGCCCCAGCATTTT.

The rearrangement links TRBV11-1 to TRBJ1-1; D possibly corresponds to TRBD1 (5 bases). Between the trimmed V and J ends, which lost 5 bases and 7 bases, there was a span of 14 bases. Germline CDR1 SGHAT, CDR2 FQDESV (reference sequence). The CDR3 runs 13 residues. CDR3 bases: TGTGCCAGCAGCCTAATCGGGGGATTTGAAGCTTTCTTT. Translated, it gives CASSLIGGFEAFF.

The chain couples TRBV6-1 to TRBJ1-4, with D tentatively TRBD1 (5 bases). V was pared by 3 bases and J by 8 bases, with 19 bases between. CDR1 is MNHNS, CDR2 SASEGT, per germline. This CDR3 has 16 amino acids. The CDR3, as DNA: TGTGCCAGCAGTGACAAACCAGGGACGGGAGGGGAAAAACTGTTTTTT. Translated, it gives CASSDKPGTGGEKLFF.

The rearrangement links TRBV7-9 to TRBJ2-7; D is perhaps TRBD1 (6 bases). V was pared by 1 base and J by 5 bases, with 12 bases between. From germline, CDR1 is SEHNR and CDR2 FQNEAQ (reference sequence). The CDR3 totals 14 residues. CDR3: CASSLEGVPHEQYF. The CDR3 DNA sequence: TGTGCCAGCAGCTTAGAGGGGGTTCCCCACGAGCAGTACTTC.